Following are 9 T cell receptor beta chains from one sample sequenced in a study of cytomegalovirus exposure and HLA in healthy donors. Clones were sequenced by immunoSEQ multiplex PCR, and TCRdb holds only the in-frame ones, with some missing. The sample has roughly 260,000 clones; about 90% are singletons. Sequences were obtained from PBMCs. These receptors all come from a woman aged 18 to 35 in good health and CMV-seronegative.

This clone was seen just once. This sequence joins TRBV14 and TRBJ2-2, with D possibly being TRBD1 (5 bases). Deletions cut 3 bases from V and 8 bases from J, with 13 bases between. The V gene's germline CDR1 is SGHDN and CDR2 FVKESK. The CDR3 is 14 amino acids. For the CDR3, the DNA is TGTGCCAGCAGCCACTATGGGGCGGCGGGGGAGCTGTTTTTT. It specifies CASSHYGAAGELFF. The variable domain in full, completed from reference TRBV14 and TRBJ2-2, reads EAGVTQFPSHSVIEKGQTVTLRCDPISGHDNLYWYRRVMGKEIKFLLHFVKESKQDESGMPNNRFLAERTGGTYSTLKVQPAELEDSGVYFCASSHYGAAGELFFGEGSRLTVL.

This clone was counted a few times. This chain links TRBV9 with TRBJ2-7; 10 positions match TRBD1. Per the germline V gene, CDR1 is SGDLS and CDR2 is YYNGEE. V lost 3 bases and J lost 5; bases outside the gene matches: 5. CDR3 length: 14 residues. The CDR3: CASSEGTGEDEQYF. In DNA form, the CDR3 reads TGTGCCAGCAGCGAAGGGACAGGGGAGGACGAGCAGTACTTC.

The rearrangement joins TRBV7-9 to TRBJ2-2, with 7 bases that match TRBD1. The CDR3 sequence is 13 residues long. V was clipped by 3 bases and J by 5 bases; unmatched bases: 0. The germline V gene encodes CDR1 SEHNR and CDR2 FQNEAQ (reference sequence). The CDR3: CASSFRGTGELFF. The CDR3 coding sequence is TGTGCCAGCAGCTTCAGGGGGACCGGGGAGCTGTTTTTT.

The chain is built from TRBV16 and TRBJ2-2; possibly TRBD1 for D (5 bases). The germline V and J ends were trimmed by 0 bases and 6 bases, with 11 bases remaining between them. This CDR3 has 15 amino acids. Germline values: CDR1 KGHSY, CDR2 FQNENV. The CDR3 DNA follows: TGTGCCAGCAGCCAATCTGGGGCCGTCGCCGGGGAGCTGTTTTTT. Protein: CASSQSGAVAGELFF.

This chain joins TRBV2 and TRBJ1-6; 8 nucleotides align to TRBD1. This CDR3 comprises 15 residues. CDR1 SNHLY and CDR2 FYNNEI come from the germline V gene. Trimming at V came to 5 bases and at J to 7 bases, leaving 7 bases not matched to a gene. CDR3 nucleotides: TGTGCCAGCAGTTACGAGACAGGGGTAAATTCACCCCTCCACTTT. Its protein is CASSYETGVNSPLHF.

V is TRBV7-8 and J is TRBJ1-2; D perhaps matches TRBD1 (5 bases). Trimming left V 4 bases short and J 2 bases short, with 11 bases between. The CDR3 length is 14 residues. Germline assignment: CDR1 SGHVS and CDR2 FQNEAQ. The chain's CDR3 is CASSSSSGNYGYTF. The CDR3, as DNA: TGTGCCAGCAGCTCCTCATCAGGGAACTATGGCTACACCTTC.

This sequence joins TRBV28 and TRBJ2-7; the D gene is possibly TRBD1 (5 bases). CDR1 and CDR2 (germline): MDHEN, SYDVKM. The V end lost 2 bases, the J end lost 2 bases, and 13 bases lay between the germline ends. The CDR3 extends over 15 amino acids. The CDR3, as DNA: TGTGCCAGCAGTTTACAGGGAAGTTCCGCCTACGAGCAGTACGTC. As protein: CASSLQGSSAYEQYV.

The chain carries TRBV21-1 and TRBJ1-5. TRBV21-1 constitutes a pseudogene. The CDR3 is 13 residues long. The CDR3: CASRGGRGQPQHF. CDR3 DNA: TGTGCCAGCCGGGGGGGGAGAGGACAGCCCCAGCATTTT.

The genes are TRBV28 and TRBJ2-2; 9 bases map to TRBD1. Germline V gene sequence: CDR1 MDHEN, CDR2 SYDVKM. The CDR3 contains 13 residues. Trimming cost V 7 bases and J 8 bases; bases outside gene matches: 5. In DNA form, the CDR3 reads TGTGCCAGCATCCACAGGGGGCAAGGGGAGCTGTTTTTT. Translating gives CASIHRGQGELFF.